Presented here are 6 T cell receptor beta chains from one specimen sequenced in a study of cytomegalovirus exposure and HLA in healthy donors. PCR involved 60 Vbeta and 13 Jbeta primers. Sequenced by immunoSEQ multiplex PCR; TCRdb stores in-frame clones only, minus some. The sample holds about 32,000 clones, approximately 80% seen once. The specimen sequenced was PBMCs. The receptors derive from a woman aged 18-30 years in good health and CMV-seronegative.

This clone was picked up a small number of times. CDR3 amino acids: CASSFSNGANVLTF. The DNA for the CDR3 is TGTGCCAGCAGTTTTTCCAATGGGGCCAACGTCCTGACTTTC. V and J are TRBV27 and TRBJ2-6; D uncertain. In germline, CDR1 is MNHEY, CDR2 SMNVEV (reference sequence). V lost 3 bases and J 3 bases, leaving 6 bases between the germline ends. The CDR3 runs to 14 residues.

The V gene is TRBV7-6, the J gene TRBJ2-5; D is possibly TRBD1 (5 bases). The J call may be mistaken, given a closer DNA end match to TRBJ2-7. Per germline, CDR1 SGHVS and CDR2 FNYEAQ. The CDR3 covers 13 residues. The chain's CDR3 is CASSSRATYEQYF. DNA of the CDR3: TGTGCCAGCAGCAGCAGGGCTACCTACGAGCAGTACTTC.

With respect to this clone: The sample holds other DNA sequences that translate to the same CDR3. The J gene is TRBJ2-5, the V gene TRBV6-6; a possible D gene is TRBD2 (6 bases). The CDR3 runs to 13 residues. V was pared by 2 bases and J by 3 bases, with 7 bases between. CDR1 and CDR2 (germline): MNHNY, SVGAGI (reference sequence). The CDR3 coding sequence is TGTGCCAGCAGTTACCCGGGGGAAGAGACCCAGTACTTC. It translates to CASSYPGEETQYF.

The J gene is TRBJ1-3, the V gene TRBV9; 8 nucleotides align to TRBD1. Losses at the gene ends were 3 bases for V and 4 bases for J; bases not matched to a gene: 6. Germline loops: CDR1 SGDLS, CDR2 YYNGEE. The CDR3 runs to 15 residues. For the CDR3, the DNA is TGTGCCAGCAGCGCCATGACAGGGGTCGGAAACACCATATATTTT. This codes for CASSAMTGVGNTIYF.

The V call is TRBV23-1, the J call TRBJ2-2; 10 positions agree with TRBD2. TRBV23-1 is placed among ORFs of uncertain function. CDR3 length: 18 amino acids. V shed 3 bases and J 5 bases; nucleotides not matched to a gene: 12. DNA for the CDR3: TGCGCCAGCAGTCACGTGAAGATAGCGGGGGGATCGACCGGGGAGCTGTTTTTT. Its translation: CASSHVKIAGGSTGELFF.

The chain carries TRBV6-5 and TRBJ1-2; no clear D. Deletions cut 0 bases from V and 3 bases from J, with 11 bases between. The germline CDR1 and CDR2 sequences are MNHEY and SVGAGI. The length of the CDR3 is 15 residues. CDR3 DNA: TGTGCCAGCAGTTACTCACGAGTTACCCACTATGGCTACACCTTC. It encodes CASSYSRVTHYGYTF.